The source of this TCR beta chain is a study of CD8 T cells in ankylosing spondylitis. Findings of the study overall: Seemingly distinctive of ankylosing spondylitis blood was a TCR beta motif formed by eight highly homologous variants.

TCRdb redid the calling of the 5' RACE reads with MiXCR, one entry per CDR3 protein. The table includes roughly 490,000 distinct CDR3 sequences, roughly 5.2% detected once. The sample holds many counts of this clonotype. Its specificity is unknown. Germline CDR1 and CDR2: MNHNS and SASEGT. V lost 4 bases and J lost 4, with 10 bases in between. CDR3 size: 13 residues. V gene TRBV6-1 combines with J gene TRBJ1-1, with D unresolved. The TCR was taken from a male donor with ankylosing spondylitis. The sequencing sample was made of blood, either unsorted or a sorted T cell fraction (not recorded which). CDR3 amino acids: CASSGTPSTEAFF. In DNA form, the CDR3 reads TGTGCCAGCAGTGGAACCCCGTCCACTGAAGCTTTCTTT.